The 25 T cell receptor beta chains below all came from one sample that was sequenced in a study of T cells in Graves' hyperthyroidism and ophthalmopathy. The investigators amplified TCR beta CDR3 regions from RNA transcripts. HTBI primers were used for first-round RT-PCR of the TCR CDR3. TCRdb independently ran MiXCR on the multiplex PCR reads; one entry per CDR3 protein. The sample yields 400,000 to 550,000 distinct CDR3 sequences, roughly an eighth seen once. The sample comprised blood. These TCRs come from a woman in her late teens or twenties with Graves' hyperthyroidism.

This clonotype came up many times. The rearrangement uses TRBV20-1 and TRBJ1-1; D perhaps matches TRBD1 (6 bases). This CDR3 comprises 16 residues. Germline V gene data show CDR1 as DFQATT and CDR2 as SNEGSKA (reference sequence). Trimming pared 0 bases from V and 4 bases from J, leaving 18 bases between. The CDR3 loop reads CSARDSGPGAATEAFF. CDR3 bases: TGCAGTGCTAGAGATTCAGGTCCAGGGGCTGCCACTGAAGCTTTCTTT.

V is TRBV5-1 and J is TRBJ1-1; D is ambiguous. The V gene lost 0 bases and the J gene lost 11 bases, with 11 bases spanning the gap. CDR1 is SGHRS, CDR2 YFSETQ, per germline. This CDR3 comprises 12 residues. The chain's CDR3 is CASSLGAEGAFF. As DNA, the CDR3 is TGCGCCAGCAGCTTGGGGGCAGAAGGGGCTTTCTTT.

V and J are TRBV28 and TRBJ2-7; a possible D gene is TRBD2 (7 bases). Germline V gene lookup returns CDR1 MDHEN and CDR2 SYDVKM. Trimming shortened V by 7 bases and J by 6 bases, and 16 bases separated the two germline ends. The CDR3 is 13 residues long. As DNA, the CDR3 is TGTGCCAGCACCATAGGGGGGGCTAGCGAGCAGTACGTC. This encodes CASTIGGASEQYV.

This clonotype came up a few times. Here the CDR3 DNA reads TGCAGTGCTACCCTCCGGGACAGACCGAACATTCAGTACTTC. This sequence encodes CSATLRDRPNIQYF. The gene calls are TRBV20-1 and TRBJ2-4; TRBD1 matches at 7 bases. J was trimmed by 7 bases and V by 4 bases; bases with no gene match: 10. The CDR3 covers 14 residues. From germline, CDR1 is DFQATT and CDR2 SNEGSKA (reference sequence).

This clonotype was recorded many times. The rearrangement uses TRBV5-1 and TRBJ2-2; 8 bases map to TRBD1. In germline, CDR1 is SGHRS, CDR2 YFSETQ. With V trimmed by 4 bases and J by 3 bases, 5 bases remained unmatched. The CDR3 extends over 15 amino acids. The CDR3 loop is CASSTDREYTGELFF. CDR3 bases: TGCGCCAGCAGCACGGACAGGGAATACACCGGGGAGCTGTTTTTT.

This clonotype was counted only a few times. V gene TRBV29-1 combines with J gene TRBJ1-2; maybe TRBD1 (6 bases). This CDR3 contains 16 residues. The V end was cut by 3 bases, the J end by 0 bases, with 17 bases between. Per the germline V gene, CDR1 is SQVTM and CDR2 is ANQGSEA. The CDR3 loop reads CSVEEGQTKTNYGYTF. CDR3 bases: TGCAGCGTTGAGGAAGGACAGACTAAAACTAACTATGGCTACACCTTC.

This clonotype was observed a few times. The rearrangement joins TRBV19 to TRBJ1-1, with no clear D. This CDR3 comprises 13 residues. Trimming pared 5 bases from V and 6 bases from J, leaving 13 bases between. Per germline, CDR1 LNHDA and CDR2 SQIVND (reference sequence). The chain's CDR3 is CASSADFFSEAFF. DNA of the CDR3: TGTGCCAGTAGTGCGGACTTTTTCTCTGAAGCTTTCTTT. The complete variable domain, with remaining parts taken from reference TRBV19 and TRBJ1-1, reads DGGITQSPKYLFRKEGQNVTLSCEQNLNHDAMYWYRQDPGQGLRLIYYSQIVNDFQKGDIAEGYSVSREKKESFPLTVTSAQKNPTAFYLCASSADFFSEAFFGQGTRLTVV.

There are a few counts of this clonotype. The V gene is TRBV5-1, the J gene TRBJ2-2; D is unclear. CDR1 SGHRS and CDR2 YFSETQ come from the germline V gene. The CDR3 consists of 16 residues. V was trimmed by 3 bases and J by 1 base, leaving 13 bases between them. The CDR3 sequence is CASSWKVTRNTGELFF. Here the CDR3 DNA reads TGCGCCAGCAGCTGGAAGGTGACTCGGAACACCGGGGAGCTGTTTTTT.

As for this clonotype: A much larger clone lies one base from this, so it may be a read error. V and J are TRBV4-1 and TRBJ1-2; D is possibly TRBD1 (6 bases). The CDR3 runs to 17 residues. V was pared by 0 bases and J by 0 bases, with 14 bases between. The germline V gene has CDR1 MGHRA and CDR2 YSYEKL. The CDR3 DNA reads as TGCGCCAGCAGCCAAGATCAGGGCAGGGGCGCTAACTATGGCTACACCTTC. Translating it yields CASSQDQGRGANYGYTF.

This clonotype was found many times. This chain connects TRBV20-1 to TRBJ1-1; 10 bases are shared with TRBD1. The germline CDR1 and CDR2 sequences are DFQATT and SNEGSKA (reference sequence). The CDR3 totals 14 residues. After removal of 6 bases from V and 0 bases from J, the junction contained 4 bases not matched to a gene. The CDR3: CSATGQGMNTEAFF. The CDR3 DNA sequence: TGCAGTGCAACGGGACAGGGGATGAACACTGAAGCTTTCTTT.

The chain has TRBV30 and TRBJ1-6; D ambiguous. The germline gives CDR1 GTSNPN, CDR2 SVGIG (reference sequence). V lost 2 bases to trimming and J lost 8 bases, with 10 bases between them. The CDR3 consists of 13 residues. CDR3 amino acids: CAWSSGRDSPLHF. CDR3 DNA sequence: TGTGCCTGGAGTTCAGGACGGGATTCACCCCTCCACTTT.

Only a few counts were recorded for this clonotype. The V call is TRBV29-1, the J call TRBJ2-1; D remains unclear. The germline V gene encodes CDR1 SQVTM and CDR2 ANQGSEA. Trimming pared 4 bases from V and 3 bases from J, leaving 16 bases between. The CDR3 is made up of 15 amino acids. In DNA, the CDR3 is TGCAGCGTTGGAGATAGCTGGTCCGGCTACAATGAGCAGTTCTTC. It yields the protein CSVGDSWSGYNEQFF.

This clonotype was seen repeatedly, ten times or more. V is TRBV10-3 and J is TRBJ2-7; possibly TRBD1 for D (5 bases). From germline, CDR1 is ENHRY and CDR2 SYGVKD. Trimming stripped 2 bases from V and 2 bases from J, with 7 bases between. This CDR3 has 13 residues. The CDR3 DNA sequence: TGTGCCATCAGTGAGGCCAGGGCCTACGAGCAGTACTTC. This gives the protein CAISEARAYEQYF.

This clonotype showed up many times. The chain joins TRBV20-1 to TRBJ2-1; D gene unclear. Germline V lookup: CDR1 DFQATT, CDR2 SNEGSKA (reference sequence). V was clipped by 3 bases and J by 4 bases, with 19 bases between them. The CDR3 consists of 16 residues. CDR3 sequence: CSAREIGKGAYNEQFF. The CDR3 DNA reads TGCAGTGCTAGGGAGATCGGAAAGGGCGCTTACAATGAGCAGTTCTTC.

This clonotype was seen more than once but under ten times. This chain links TRBV6-5 with TRBJ2-7; 7 nucleotides agree with TRBD1. This CDR3 has 14 residues. Germline lookup yields CDR1 MNHEY and CDR2 SVGAGI. Unmatched junction bases numbered 8, after V lost 2 bases and J lost 7 bases. The CDR3 DNA is TGTGCCAGCAGTTACCGACAGGGAATTGGTGAGCAGTACGTC. Translated: CASSYRQGIGEQYV.

The gene calls are TRBV5-1 and TRBJ1-1; D is uncertain. V was trimmed by 4 bases and J by 0 bases, leaving 10 bases between them. The CDR3 extends over 14 amino acids. Germline loops: CDR1 SGHRS, CDR2 YFSETQ. CDR3 in DNA: TGCGCCAGCAGCATTGACGGAATGAACACTGAAGCTTTCTTT. It yields the protein CASSIDGMNTEAFF.

Worth noting for this clonotype: This may be a read error, as it is one base from a much larger clone. The chain combines TRBV5-1 with TRBJ2-2; TRBD2 agrees at 7 bases. Germline trimming cut 6 bases from V and 6 bases from J; bases unmatched to any gene: 8. The CDR3 is made up of 14 amino acids. Germline lookup yields CDR1 SGHRS and CDR2 YFSETQ. The CDR3 sequence is CASNPERGSGELFF. The CDR3 DNA reads TGCGCCAGCAACCCCGAGCGGGGTTCCGGGGAGCTGTTTTTT.

The chain joins TRBV6-1 to TRBJ2-3; D is uncertain. This CDR3 is 15 amino acids long. Germline CDR1 is MNHNS and CDR2 is SASEGT. Trimming cost V 1 base and J 2 bases, with 10 bases left between them. The CDR3 region is CASSEGNRVTDTQYF. Here the CDR3 DNA reads TGTGCCAGCAGTGAAGGGAATAGAGTCACAGATACGCAGTATTTT.

This clonotype was detected ten times or more. This rearrangement joins TRBV2 to TRBJ2-5; possible D gene TRBD2, 5 bases. Trimming removed 0 bases from V and 2 bases from J, with 10 bases in between. The length of the CDR3 is 15 residues. The germline V gene encodes CDR1 SNHLY and CDR2 FYNNEI. The CDR3 reads CASSEAVRLQETQYF. The CDR3 DNA sequence: TGTGCCAGCAGTGAAGCCGTGCGACTACAAGAGACCCAGTACTTC.

There are many counts of this clonotype. The chain recombines TRBV19 with TRBJ2-5, with 8 bases fitting TRBD2. J gave up 5 bases and V 3 bases, and 8 bases lay outside the gene matches. The CDR3 runs to 15 residues. Germline lookup yields CDR1 LNHDA and CDR2 SQIVND (reference sequence). The DNA for the CDR3 is TGTGCCAGTAGTATGTCCCGGCCGGGGGGGGAGACCCAGTACTTC. Its protein is CASSMSRPGGETQYF.

The chain joins TRBV15 to TRBJ2-2; D remains ambiguous. The CDR3 extends over 16 amino acids. V lost 3 bases to trimming and J lost 1 base, with 12 bases between them. The V gene's germline CDR1 is LNHNV and CDR2 YYDKDF (reference sequence). CDR3 bases: TGTGCCACCAGCAGGGAGACTGCACGGAACACCGGGGAGCTGTTTTTT. Translation gives CATSRETARNTGELFF.

This clonotype was seen ten or more times. The chain links TRBV11-2 to TRBJ2-1; 11 positions match TRBD2. The junction had 8 bases not matched to a gene; V was cut back by 4 bases and J by 3 bases. Germline V lookup: CDR1 SGHAT, CDR2 FQNNGV. CDR3 length: 17 amino acids. The CDR3 region has the DNA TGTGCCAGCAGCTCGCCTCCCGGGACTAGCGGCTACAATGAGCAGTTCTTC. Translation: CASSSPPGTSGYNEQFF. The whole variable domain, remainder taken from reference TRBV11-2 and TRBJ2-1, is EAGVAQSPRYKIIEKRQSVAFWCNPISGHATLYWYQQILGQGPKLLIQFQNNGVVDDSQLPKDRFSAERLKGVDSTLKIQPAKLEDSAVYLCASSSPPGTSGYNEQFFGPGTRLTVL.

Regarding this clonotype: A much bigger clone sits one base away, suggesting this may be a read error. The V and J genes are TRBV30 and TRBJ1-1, with a tentative D call TRBD1 (5 bases). The CDR3 loop spans 13 amino acids. V was shortened by 3 bases and J by 6 bases, with 14 bases between the two germline ends. The V gene's germline CDR1 is GTSNPN and CDR2 SVGIG (reference sequence). The CDR3 spells CAWRRQRDSEAFF. CDR3 DNA sequence: TGTGCCTGGAGGAGACAGCGTGACTCTGAAGCTTTCTTT.

This clonotype came up many times. The rearrangement uses TRBV20-1 and TRBJ1-1; 8 bases fit TRBD1. The CDR3 has 13 amino acids. CDR1 is DFQATT and CDR2 is SNEGSKA in the germline V gene (reference sequence). The J segment lost 5 bases and the V segment lost 5 bases, leaving 7 bases of the junction unmatched. The CDR3 sequence: CSASDRVRTEAFF. CDR3 sequence (DNA): TGCAGTGCTTCGGACAGGGTGAGAACTGAAGCTTTCTTT.

V is TRBV5-6 and J is TRBJ1-1, with D possibly being TRBD1 (6 bases). The germline CDR1 and CDR2 sequences are SGHDT and YYEEEE. This CDR3 has 15 residues. Trimming removed 4 bases at V and 11 bases at J, with 24 bases between. The CDR3 is CASSTKAAGGGGAFF. The CDR3 bases are TGTGCCAGCAGCACGAAGGCAGCCGGGGGCGGTGGGGCTTTCTTT.